The 27 T cell receptor beta chains below all came from one sample that was sequenced in a study of PD-L1 blockade in urothelial cancer (TCRdb year 2017). Libraries were built with the immunoSEQ multiplex PCR assay. TCRdb obtained this table from immuneACCESS and retained in-frame rearrangements with V and J assigned. These tables miss some clones; where compared with another copy, unresolved V genes account for less than half of the shortfall, and the remainder is unexplained. Counted in this sample were about 51,000 clones; around 84% of them appeared once. About 20% of the sample is taken by the ten largest. The intended sense of this specimen's time point label: pretreatment peripheral blood. The sequenced sample was PBMCs, obtained around atezolizumab (anti-PD-L1) treatment. These receptors all stem from a man between 60 and 75 years old with urothelial cancer.

The chain recombines TRBV7-2 with TRBJ1-6; a weak D match, TRBD1 (5 bases). Between the trimmed V and J ends, which lost 1 base and 7 bases, there was a span of 11 bases. This CDR3 has 15 residues. Germline CDR1 reads SGHTA; CDR2 reads FQGNSA. This CDR3 reads CASSLVTGMNSPLHF. Here the CDR3 DNA reads TGTGCCAGCAGCTTAGTCACAGGAATGAATTCACCCCTCCACTTT.

The chain carries TRBV30 and TRBJ1-1, with a tentative D call TRBD1 (6 bases). Germline loops: CDR1 GTSNPN, CDR2 SVGIG (reference sequence). CDR3 length: 17 residues. Trimming took 0 bases from V and 3 from J, leaving 20 bases between them. The CDR3 sequence: CAWSVARVRSGDTEAFF. In nucleotides, the CDR3 is TGTGCCTGGAGTGTGGCTCGGGTCCGCTCAGGGGACACTGAAGCTTTCTTT.

This sequence joins TRBV5-6 and TRBJ2-1; 10 positions agree with TRBD1. CDR3 length: 16 amino acids. Losses at the gene ends were 4 bases for V and 4 bases for J; bases not matched to a gene: 8. Germline V gene lookup returns CDR1 SGHDT and CDR2 YYEEEE. CDR3 loop: CASSHPGTGVYNEQFF. The CDR3 DNA follows: TGTGCCAGCAGCCATCCCGGGACAGGGGTTTACAATGAGCAGTTCTTC.

The chain carries TRBV11-3 and TRBJ2-3, with TRBD2 matching over 10 bases. CDR3 size: 16 residues. The V segment lost 4 bases and the J segment 3 bases; nucleotides outside the gene matches: 7. The germline gives CDR1 SGHNT, CDR2 YENEEA. The CDR3 DNA reads as TGTGCCAGCAGCTCTGTAGCGGGAGGCACGACAGATACGCAGTATTTT. Translated: CASSSVAGGTTDTQYF.

J is TRBJ1-1 and V is TRBV6-5; no definite D call. The CDR3 extends over 15 amino acids. The germline V gene encodes CDR1 MNHEY and CDR2 SVGAGI. The ends were cut back, 2 bases at V and 7 bases at J, with 17 bases in the middle. For the CDR3, the DNA is TGTGCCAGCAGTTACGAAACCACGGGGTTTAGTGAAGCTTTCTTT. It specifies CASSYETTGFSEAFF.

The chain uses TRBV5-1 and TRBJ2-7; perhaps TRBD1 as D (5 bases). Germline CDR1 is SGHRS and CDR2 is YFSETQ. Trimming cost V 4 bases and J 1 base, with 15 bases left between them. The CDR3 consists of 15 residues. The CDR3 sequence is CASSLGTQGSYEQYF. The DNA of the CDR3 is TGCGCCAGCAGCCTCGGTACCCAGGGTTCCTACGAGCAGTACTTC.

The rearrangement uses TRBV7-9 and TRBJ1-1, with 8 nucleotides matching TRBD1. Germline-derived CDR1 and CDR2 are SEHNR and FQNEAQ (reference sequence). Trimming removed 6 bases from V and 1 base from J; junction bases left unmatched: 4. The CDR3 is 14 amino acids. CDR3 bases: TGTGCCAGCAGGACAGGGGCGGGGAACACTGAAGCTTTCTTT. Its protein is CASRTGAGNTEAFF.

The chain has TRBV19 and TRBJ1-2, with no clear D. V shed 7 bases and J shed 3 bases, with 9 bases lying between them. Germline CDR1 and CDR2: LNHDA and SQIVND (reference sequence). The CDR3 covers 12 residues. In DNA, the CDR3 is TGTGCCAGTACCGCGAGTTACTATGGCTACACCTTC. It yields the protein CASTASYYGYTF.

The chain has TRBV6-1 and TRBJ1-4; 9 nucleotides match TRBD1. This CDR3 spans 16 amino acids. Losses at the gene ends were 0 bases for V and 7 bases for J; bases not matched to a gene: 6. Germline V gene data show CDR1 as MNHNS and CDR2 as SASEGT. The CDR3 nucleotides are TGTGCCAGCAGTGAAGCTACCGGGACAGGGCTTGAAAAACTGTTTTTT. Protein product: CASSEATGTGLEKLFF.

The chain links TRBV11-2 to TRBJ1-2, with a weak D call TRBD1 (6 bases). The V end was cut by 5 bases, the J end by 1 base, with 8 bases between. CDR1 and CDR2 from the germline V gene are SGHAT and FQNNGV. The CDR3 runs 13 residues. CDR3 residues: CASSQDSNYGYTF. CDR3 coding DNA: TGTGCCAGCAGCCAGGACAGTAACTATGGCTACACCTTC. Full variable domain (missing parts from reference TRBV11-2 and TRBJ1-2): EAGVAQSPRYKIIEKRQSVAFWCNPISGHATLYWYQQILGQGPKLLIQFQNNGVVDDSQLPKDRFSAERLKGVDSTLKIQPAKLEDSAVYLCASSQDSNYGYTFGSGTRLTVV.

The J gene is TRBJ1-2, the V gene TRBV19; TRBD1 agrees at 7 bases. Germline lookup yields CDR1 LNHDA and CDR2 SQIVND (reference sequence). Trimming took 3 bases from V and 4 from J; bases not matched to a gene: 2. This CDR3 comprises 13 residues. The CDR3 sequence is CASSIRDSYGYTF. The CDR3 nucleotides read TGTGCCAGTAGTATTCGGGACAGCTATGGCTACACCTTC.

The rearrangement uses TRBV11-2 and TRBJ2-7, with D perhaps TRBD1 (5 bases). V was cut by 2 bases and J by 0 bases, with 8 bases left in between. Germline loops: CDR1 SGHAT, CDR2 FQNNGV. The CDR3 sequence is 14 residues long. This CDR3 is CASSLTQGSYEQYF. For the CDR3, the DNA is TGTGCCAGCAGCTTAACCCAGGGCTCCTACGAGCAGTACTTC.

V is TRBV18 and J is TRBJ2-3; D unresolved. Trimming took off 4 bases at V and 1 base at J, with 6 bases between the two ends. CDR3 length: 13 amino acids. Germline CDR1 reads KGHSH; CDR2 reads LQKENI. CDR3 amino acids: CASSRLRTDTQYF. CDR3 DNA sequence: TGTGCCAGCTCACGGCTGCGCACAGATACGCAGTATTTT.

In its sample, this clone was seen once. The rearrangement uses TRBV19 and TRBJ1-5, with D hard to call. The CDR3 has 12 amino acids. The ends were cut back, 4 bases at V and 6 bases at J, with 7 bases in the middle. Germline V CDR1 and CDR2: LNHDA, SQIVND (reference sequence). Here the CDR3 DNA reads TGTGCCAGTAGTACTTCTCGTCAGCCCCAGCATTTT. Protein: CASSTSRQPQHF.

This clone was seen more than once but under ten times. The CDR3 sequence is CASSGGRYEQYF. The CDR3 DNA sequence: TGCGCCAGCAGTGGAGGAAGGTACGAGCAGTACTTC. This chain joins TRBV10-2 and TRBJ2-7, with D hard to call. This CDR3 region has 12 residues. Germline CDR1 WSHSY, CDR2 SAAADI. V shed 4 bases and J shed 4 bases, with 8 bases lying between them.

CDR3 sequence reads: CASSIGQGADSPLHF. The CDR3 DNA sequence: TGTGCCAGTAGTATAGGGCAGGGGGCAGATTCACCCCTCCACTTT. This chain joins TRBV19 and TRBJ1-6; TRBD1 matches 8 bases. CDR1 and CDR2 (germline): LNHDA, SQIVND (reference sequence). There are 15 residues in the CDR3. The ends lost 1 base at V and 8 bases at J; junction bases unmatched: 4.

This clone showed up just once. The chain employs TRBV19 and TRBJ1-6, with 9 bases lining up with TRBD1. V shed 4 bases, J shed 8 bases, and the junction held 3 bases outside the gene matches. The germline V gene has CDR1 LNHDA and CDR2 SQIVND (reference sequence). The CDR3 runs 14 residues. CDR3 loop: CASSTRTGDSPLHF. CDR3 sequence (DNA): TGTGCCAGTAGTACGCGGACAGGGGATTCACCCCTCCACTTT.

This clone is a singleton in its sample. This chain connects TRBV14 to TRBJ1-1; 10 nucleotides agree with TRBD1. The CDR3 length is 15 residues. Germline CDR1 is SGHDN and CDR2 is FVKESK. Trimming at V came to 4 bases and at J to 1 base, leaving 3 bases not matched to a gene. The CDR3 region is CASSLRTGGNTEAFF. The CDR3 DNA sequence: TGTGCCAGCAGCCTCAGGACAGGGGGGAACACTGAAGCTTTCTTT. The complete variable domain, with remaining parts taken from reference TRBV14 and TRBJ1-1, reads EAGVTQFPSHSVIEKGQTVTLRCDPISGHDNLYWYRRVMGKEIKFLLHFVKESKQDESGMPNNRFLAERTGGTYSTLKVQPAELEDSGVYFCASSLRTGGNTEAFFGQGTRLTVV.

The V gene is TRBV11-2, the J gene TRBJ2-5; 11 bases are a match to TRBD1. The CDR3 contains 16 residues. Germline V gives CDR1 SGHAT, CDR2 FQNNGV. The junction had 4 bases not matched to a gene; V was cut back by 0 bases and J by 4 bases. Written as DNA, the CDR3 is TGTGCCAGCAGCTTAGACGGGACAGGGGGGCGAGAGACCCAGTACTTC. Protein product: CASSLDGTGGRETQYF.

This chain links TRBV5-1 with TRBJ1-2, with D possibly TRBD1 on 5 matching bases. The V end lost 0 bases, the J end lost 4 bases, and 10 bases lay between the germline ends. This CDR3 is 14 amino acids long. The germline V gene encodes CDR1 SGHRS and CDR2 YFSETQ. CDR3 DNA sequence: TGCGCCAGCAGCTTGGTGGACACGTCCTATGGCTACACCTTC. It translates to CASSLVDTSYGYTF.

The rearrangement uses TRBV7-8 and TRBJ1-2; unclear D gene. Per the germline V gene, CDR1 is SGHVS and CDR2 is FQNEAQ. The CDR3 totals 13 residues. The V end lost 1 base, the J end lost 8 bases, and 11 bases lay between the germline ends. The DNA for the CDR3 is TGTGCCAGCAGCTTAGATGAAATCAGGGGCTACACCTTC. It specifies CASSLDEIRGYTF. The full variable domain, rest sourced from reference TRBV7-8 and TRBJ1-2, is GAGVSQSPRYKVAKRGQDVALRCDPISGHVSLFWYQQALGQGPEFLTYFQNEAQLDKSGLPSDRFFAERPEGSVSTLKIQRTQQEDSAVYLCASSLDEIRGYTFGSGTRLTVV.

V usage is TRBV27 and J usage is TRBJ1-1; TRBD1 aligns across 11 bases. The CDR3 loop spans 14 amino acids. In germline, CDR1 is MNHEY, CDR2 SMNVEV (reference sequence). The trim removed 6 bases at V and 5 bases at J, leaving 5 bases unmatched. The CDR3 DNA reads as TGTGCCAGCAGCTGGACAGGGGGCTATACTGAAGCTTTCTTT. As protein: CASSWTGGYTEAFF.

The V and J genes are TRBV30 and TRBJ2-1; D possibly corresponds to TRBD1 (7 bases). The CDR3 consists of 17 residues. Germline values: CDR1 GTSNPN, CDR2 SVGIG (reference sequence). V gave up 3 bases and J gave up 1 base, with 19 bases separating them. The CDR3 region has the DNA TGTGCCTGGAGGATTTTCGGAGGGGGCCTTTCCTACAATGAGCAGTTCTTC. It is translated as CAWRIFGGGLSYNEQFF.

The rearrangement links TRBV30 to TRBJ2-5, with TRBD2 identical over 10 bases. The length of the CDR3 is 15 residues. Germline assignment: CDR1 GTSNPN and CDR2 SVGIG (reference sequence). Losses at the gene ends were 5 bases for V and 5 bases for J; bases not matched to a gene: 11. The DNA of the CDR3 is TGTGCCTGGGAGGGGATGGAGCGGGGGGGGGAGACCCAGTACTTC. Its protein is CAWEGMERGGETQYF.

The rearrangement links TRBV18 to TRBJ2-7; D possibly corresponds to TRBD1 (6 bases). Trimming took off 2 bases at V and 2 bases at J, with 16 bases between the two ends. This CDR3 is built from 16 residues. Germline CDR1 is KGHSH and CDR2 is LQKENI. The CDR3 sequence is CASSPAGTRRTYEQYF. DNA for the CDR3: TGTGCCAGCTCACCAGCCGGGACACGACGAACCTACGAGCAGTACTTC. Using reference TRBV18 and TRBJ2-7 for the parts outside the CDR3, the full variable domain is NAGVMQNPRHLVRRRGQEARLRCSPMKGHSHVYWYRQLPEEGLKFMVYLQKENIIDESGMPKERFSAEFPKEGPSILRIQQVVRGDSAAYFCASSPAGTRRTYEQYFGPGTRLTVT.

J is TRBJ2-5 and V is TRBV6-1; tentative D call: TRBD1 (6 bases). V lost 4 bases, J lost 0 bases, and 12 bases lay in between. Germline-derived CDR1 and CDR2 are MNHNS and SASEGT. There are 15 residues in the CDR3. The CDR3 here is CASSAQGTYQETQYF. The CDR3 region has the DNA TGTGCCAGCAGTGCGCAGGGGACGTACCAAGAGACCCAGTACTTC.

The V and J genes are TRBV4-1 and TRBJ2-6; perhaps TRBD1 as D (5 bases). The CDR3 is made up of 19 amino acids. Germline V CDR1 and CDR2: MGHRA, YSYEKL. With 5 bases removed from V and 0 bases from J, the gap between germline ends came to 20 bases. The CDR3 DNA reads as TGCGCCAGCAGCGGAGTAGGACAAGGTAGGACCTCTGGGGCCAACGTCCTGACTTTC. Translating it yields CASSGVGQGRTSGANVLTF.